This T cell receptor beta chain was observed in a study of brain T cells in children with intractable seizures. This clone was seen a single time. CDR1 ENHRY and CDR2 SYGVKD come from the germline V gene. This CDR3 has 14 amino acids. The V end was cut by 3 bases, the J end by 8 bases, with 11 bases between. Libraries were prepared by immunoSEQ multiplex PCR; TCRdb keeps only in-frame clonotypes and omits some of them. The repertoire holds 75,000 to 80,000 clones, with about 93% as singletons. The clonotype originates from a boy in the first two years of life with tuberous sclerosis and intractable seizures. The chain employs TRBV10-3 and TRBJ1-6; no firm D call. The sample in question was peripheral blood, obtained at surgery. The CDR3 DNA sequence: TGTGCCATCAGTGAAGGGCCAGGCTATTCACCCCTCCACTTT. Its translation: CAISEGPGYSPLHF.